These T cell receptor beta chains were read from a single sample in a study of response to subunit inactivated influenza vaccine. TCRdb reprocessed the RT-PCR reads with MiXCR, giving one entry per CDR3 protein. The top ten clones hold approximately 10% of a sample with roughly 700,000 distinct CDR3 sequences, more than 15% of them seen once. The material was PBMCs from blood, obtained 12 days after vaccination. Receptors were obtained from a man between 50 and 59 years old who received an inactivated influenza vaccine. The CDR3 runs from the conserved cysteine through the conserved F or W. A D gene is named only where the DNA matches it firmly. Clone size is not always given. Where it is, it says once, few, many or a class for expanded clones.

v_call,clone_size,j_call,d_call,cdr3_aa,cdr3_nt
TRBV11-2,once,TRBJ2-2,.,CASSLWGTVTGELLF,TGTGCCAGCAGCTTGTGGGGAACGGTCACCGGGGAGCTGCTTTTT
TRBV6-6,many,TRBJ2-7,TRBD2,CASSSTTSQQYF,TGTGCCAGCAGTTCCACGACTAGCCAGCAGTACTTC
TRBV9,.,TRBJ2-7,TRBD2,CASSVAVAGTYEQYF,TGTGCCAGCAGCGTAGCGGTAGCGGGAACCTACGAGCAGTACTTC
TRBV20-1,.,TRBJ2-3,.,CSAWIRDGTDTQYF,TGCAGTGCTTGGATCCGGGATGGCACAGATACGCAGTATTTT
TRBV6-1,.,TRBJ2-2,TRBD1,CAAGQGRRPGELFF,TGTGCCGCAGGACAGGGTCGTAGACCCGGGGAGCTGTTTTTT
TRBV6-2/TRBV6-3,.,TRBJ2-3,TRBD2,CASSNRGIARLAGGTDTQYF,TGTGCCAGCAGTAACCGGGGAATCGCGCGACTAGCGGGGGGGACAGATACGCAGTATTTT
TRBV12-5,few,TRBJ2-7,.,CASGLPNSWAHKTSYEQYF,TGTGCTAGTGGTTTGCCCAACTCTTGGGCCCATAAAACCTCCTACGAGCAGTACTTC
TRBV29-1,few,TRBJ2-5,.,CSVEGEPGRRMGETQYF,TGCAGCGTTGAGGGGGAACCCGGACGCAGGATGGGAGAGACCCAGTACTTC
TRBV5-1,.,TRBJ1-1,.,CASSLQGVAFF,TGCGCCAGCAGCTTGCAGGGAGTTGCTTTCTTT
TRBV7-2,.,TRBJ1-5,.,CASSAGPPQPQHF,TGTGCCAGCAGCGCGGGGCCCCCTCAGCCCCAGCATTTT
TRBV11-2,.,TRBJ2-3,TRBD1,CASSFYRGSSTDTQYF,TGTGCCAGCAGCTTCTACAGGGGTTCTAGCACAGATACGCAGTATTTT
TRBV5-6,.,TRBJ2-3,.,CASSLQWSDTQYF,TGTGCCAGCAGCTTGCAGTGGTCAGATACGCAGTATTTT
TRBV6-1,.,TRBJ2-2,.,CASSEYGELFF,TGTGCCAGCAGTGAATACGGGGAGCTGTTTTTT
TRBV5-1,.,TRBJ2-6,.,CASMPSGFLVPGANVLTF,TGCGCCAGCATGCCGTCCGGGTTCCTAGTACCTGGGGCCAACGTCCTGACTTTT
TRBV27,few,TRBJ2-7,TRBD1,CASSSTGESSYEQYF,TGTGCCAGCAGTTCGACAGGGGAAAGCTCCTACGAGCAGTACTTC
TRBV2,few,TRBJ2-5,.,CASIQRDHGETQYF,TGTGCCAGCATCCAGAGGGACCATGGGGAGACCCAGTACTTC
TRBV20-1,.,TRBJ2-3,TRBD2,CSANTGLAGGITDTQYF,TGCAGTGCCAATACGGGACTAGCGGGGGGAATCACAGATACGCAGTATTTT
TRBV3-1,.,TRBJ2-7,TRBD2,CASSQTSPLAGVNGYEQYF,TGTGCCAGCAGCCAGACAAGCCCACTAGCGGGAGTTAATGGCTACGAGCAGTACTTC
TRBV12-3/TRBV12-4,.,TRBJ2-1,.,CASSLYPGRADEQFF,TGTGCCAGCAGTTTATACCCGGGAAGAGCCGATGAGCAGTTCTTC
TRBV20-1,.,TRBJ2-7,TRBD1,CSAGQGASYEQYF,TGCAGTGCCGGACAGGGGGCCTCCTACGAGCAGTACTTC
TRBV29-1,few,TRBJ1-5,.,CSVIGGNDQPQHF,TGCAGCGTGATAGGGGGTAATGATCAGCCCCAGCATTTT
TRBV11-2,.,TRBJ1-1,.,CASSLDAGTLANTEAFF,TGTGCCAGCAGCTTAGACGCCGGGACTCTGGCGAACACTGAAGCTTTCTTT
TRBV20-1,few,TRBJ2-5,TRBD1,CSAIPHRGRETQYF,TGCAGTGCTATCCCTCACAGGGGGAGGGAGACCCAGTACTTC
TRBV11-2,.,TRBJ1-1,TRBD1,CASSLEGEQGAREAFF,TGTGCCAGCAGCTTAGAGGGGGAACAGGGGGCGCGGGAAGCTTTCTTT
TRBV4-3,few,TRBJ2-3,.,CASSQDEAGRGYTDTQYF,TGCGCCAGCAGCCAAGATGAGGCCGGTAGAGGATACACAGATACGCAGTATTTT
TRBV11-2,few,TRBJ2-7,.,CASSLDWAGAGEQHF,TGTGCCAGCAGCTTAGATTGGGCAGGGGCAGGGGAGCAGCACTTC
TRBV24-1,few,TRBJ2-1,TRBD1,CATSDSRQGIYNEQFF,TGTGCCACCAGTGATTCTCGACAGGGGATTTACAATGAGCAGTTCTTC
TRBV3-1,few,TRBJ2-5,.,CASSQAGRSILETQYF,TGTGCCAGCAGCCAAGCTGGGCGGTCCATATTGGAGACCCAGTACTTC
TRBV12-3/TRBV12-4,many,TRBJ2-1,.,CASSPLGTFDEQFF,TGTGCCAGCAGTCCACTCGGGACCTTCGATGAGCAGTTCTTC
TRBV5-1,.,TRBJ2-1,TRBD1,CASRRQGGVNEQFF,TGCGCCAGCAGGCGACAGGGGGGAGTAAATGAGCAGTTCTTC
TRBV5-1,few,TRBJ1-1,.,CASSLEGRDVNTEAFF,TGCGCCAGCAGCTTGGAGGGCCGGGACGTCAACACTGAAGCTTTCTTT
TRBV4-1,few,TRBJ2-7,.,CASSQETPYEQYF,TGCGCCAGCAGCCAAGAGACGCCGTACGAGCAGTACTTC
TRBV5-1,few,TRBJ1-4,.,CASSLAFVENNEKLFF,TGCGCCAGCAGCTTGGCCTTTGTAGAAAATAATGAAAAACTGTTTTTT
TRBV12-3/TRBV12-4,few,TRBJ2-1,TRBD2,CASSMTSGGAYNEQFF,TGTGCCAGCAGCATGACTAGCGGGGGAGCCTACAATGAGCAGTTCTTC
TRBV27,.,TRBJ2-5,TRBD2,CASRYGGGETQYF,TGTGCCAGCAGATATGGGGGGGGAGAGACCCAGTACTTC
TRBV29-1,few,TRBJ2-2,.,CSVGTQNTGELFF,TGCAGCGTCGGGACGCAGAACACCGGGGAGCTGTTTTTT
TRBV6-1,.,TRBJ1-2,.,CASSPIGRGGYTF,TGTGCCAGCAGCCCCATTGGCCGTGGTGGCTACACCTTC
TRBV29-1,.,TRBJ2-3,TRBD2,CSVRLSGRADTQYF,TGCAGCGTTCGGTTAAGCGGGAGGGCAGATACGCAGTATTTT
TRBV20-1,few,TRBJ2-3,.,CSAKRHPSGFTDTQYF,TGCAGTGCGAAAAGGCATCCGTCGGGGTTCACAGATACGCAGTATTTT
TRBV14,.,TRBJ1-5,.,CASSQGRGQPQHF,TGTGCCAGCAGCCAAGGGAGAGGGCAGCCCCAGCATTTT
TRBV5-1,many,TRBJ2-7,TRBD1,CASSLRQGAYEQYF,TGCGCCAGCAGCTTGAGACAGGGAGCCTACGAGCAGTACTTC
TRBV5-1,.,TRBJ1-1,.,CASSSASTALNTEAFF,TGCGCAAGCAGCTCCGCCTCGACAGCTCTGAACACTGAAGCTTTCTTT
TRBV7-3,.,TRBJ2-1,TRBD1,CASSPRDRGDNEQFF,TGTGCCAGCAGCCCTCGGGACAGGGGAGACAATGAGCAGTTCTTC
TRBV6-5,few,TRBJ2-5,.,CASRYRDTRGRETQYF,TGTGCCAGCAGGTACCGGGACACGCGGGGTCGGGAGACCCAGTACTTC
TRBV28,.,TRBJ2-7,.,CASSTRRGPYEQYF,TGTGCCAGCAGTACCCGGCGGGGCCCCTACGAGCAGTACTTC
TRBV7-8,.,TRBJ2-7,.,CASSLAGTPGEQYF,TGTGCCAGCAGCTTAGCTGGCACCCCCGGCGAGCAGTACTTC
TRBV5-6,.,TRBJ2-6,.,CASSLRVDKSGANVLTF,TGTGCCAGCAGCTTGCGGGTTGACAAATCTGGGGCCAACGTCCTGACTTTC
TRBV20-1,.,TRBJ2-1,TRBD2,CSAREVQRGSYNEQFF,TGCAGTGCTAGAGAAGTACAGCGGGGCTCCTACAATGAGCAGTTCTTC
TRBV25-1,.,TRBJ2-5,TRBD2,CASSESLAGLETQYF,TGTGCCAGCAGTGAGAGTCTAGCGGGTTTGGAGACCCAGTACTTC
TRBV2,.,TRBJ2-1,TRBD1,CAIDRAKYNEQFF,TGTGCCATCGACAGGGCGAAATACAATGAGCAGTTCTTC
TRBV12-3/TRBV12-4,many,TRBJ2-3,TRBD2,CASSLPPGRAGDTQYF,TGTGCCAGCAGTTTACCGCCCGGGAGGGCCGGAGATACGCAGTATTTT
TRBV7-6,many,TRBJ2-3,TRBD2,CASSLAGLAGSTDTQYF,TGTGCCAGCAGCTTAGCGGGACTAGCGGGAAGCACAGATACGCAGTATTTT
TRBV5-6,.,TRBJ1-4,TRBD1,CASSLSRDRVNEKLFF,TGTGCCAGCAGCTTGTCCCGGGACAGGGTTAATGAAAAACTGTTTTTT
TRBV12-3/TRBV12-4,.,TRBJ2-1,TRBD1,CASNNRGIYNEQFF,TGTGCCAGCAATAACAGGGGGATATACAATGAGCAGTTCTTC
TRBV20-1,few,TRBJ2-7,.,CSARGWVGQYF,TGCAGTGCTAGAGGGTGGGTAGGGCAGTACTTC
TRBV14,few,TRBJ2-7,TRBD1,CASSQGRAGGVYEQYF,TGTGCCAGCAGCCAAGGGAGGGCAGGGGGCGTCTACGAGCAGTACTTC
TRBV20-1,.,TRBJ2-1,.,CSARGVGWSYNEQFF,TGCAGTGCTAGAGGAGTGGGTTGGTCCTACAATGAGCAGTTCTTC
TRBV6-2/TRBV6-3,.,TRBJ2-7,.,CASSGTNPYEQYF,TGTGCCAGCAGTGGGACAAACCCCTACGAGCAGTACTTC